This TCR beta chain was recorded in a study of T cell responses to AZD1222 COVID-19 vaccine. CDR1 is MNHEY and CDR2 is SMNVEV in the germline V gene (reference sequence). V lost 1 base, J lost 0 bases, and 6 bases lay in between. The CDR3 runs 14 residues. Assay used: immunoSEQ multiplex PCR; TCRdb lists only in-frame clones, some missing. The profile shows nearly 200,000 clones, approximately 93% of them singletons. The genes are TRBV27 and TRBJ1-1; no clear D. The sequences come from peripheral blood, collected 28 days after the second AZD1222 dose. The receptor was isolated from an adult who received the AZD1222 COVID-19 vaccine. CDR3 loop: CASSLFGMNTEAFF. The CDR3 coding sequence is TGTGCCAGCAGTTTATTTGGGATGAACACTGAAGCTTTCTTT.